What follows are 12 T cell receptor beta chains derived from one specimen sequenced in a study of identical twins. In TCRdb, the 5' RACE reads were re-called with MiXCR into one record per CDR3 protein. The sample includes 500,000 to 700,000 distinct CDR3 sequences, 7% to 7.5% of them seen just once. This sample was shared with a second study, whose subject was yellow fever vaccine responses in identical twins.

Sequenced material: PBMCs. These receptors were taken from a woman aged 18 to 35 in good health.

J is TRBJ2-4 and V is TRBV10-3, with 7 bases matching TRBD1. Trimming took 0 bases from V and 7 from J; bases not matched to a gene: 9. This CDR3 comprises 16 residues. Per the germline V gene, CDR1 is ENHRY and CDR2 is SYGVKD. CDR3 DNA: TGTGCCATCAGTGAGTCGACGACAGGGCCCCCTAACATTCAGTACTTC. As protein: CAISESTTGPPNIQYF.

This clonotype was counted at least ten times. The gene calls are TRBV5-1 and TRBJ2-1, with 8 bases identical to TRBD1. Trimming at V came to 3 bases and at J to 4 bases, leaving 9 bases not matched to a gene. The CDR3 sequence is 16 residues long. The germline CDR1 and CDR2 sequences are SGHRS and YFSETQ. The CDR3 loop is CASSSGQGSGYNEQFF. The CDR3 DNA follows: TGCGCCAGCAGCTCAGGACAGGGTTCGGGATACAATGAGCAGTTCTTC.

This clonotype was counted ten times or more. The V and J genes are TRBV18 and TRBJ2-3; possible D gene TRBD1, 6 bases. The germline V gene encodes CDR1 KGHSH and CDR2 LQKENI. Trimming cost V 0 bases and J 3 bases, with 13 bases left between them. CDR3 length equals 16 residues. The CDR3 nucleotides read TGTGCCAGCTCACCACCGCAGGGGCAGGTGACAGATACGCAGTATTTT. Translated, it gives CASSPPQGQVTDTQYF.

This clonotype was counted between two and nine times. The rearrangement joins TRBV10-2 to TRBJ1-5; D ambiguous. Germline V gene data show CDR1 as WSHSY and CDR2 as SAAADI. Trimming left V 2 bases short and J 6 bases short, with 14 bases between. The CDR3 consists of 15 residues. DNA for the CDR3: TGCGCCAGCAGTGAGCCGCGTGCTCGCGGTCAGCCCCAGCATTTT. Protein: CASSEPRARGQPQHF.

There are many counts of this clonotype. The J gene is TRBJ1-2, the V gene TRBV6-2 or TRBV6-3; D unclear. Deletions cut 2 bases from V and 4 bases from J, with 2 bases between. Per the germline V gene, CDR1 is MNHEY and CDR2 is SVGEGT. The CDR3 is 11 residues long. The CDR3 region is CASSYAYGYTF. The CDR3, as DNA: TGTGCCAGCAGTTACGCCTATGGCTACACCTTC.

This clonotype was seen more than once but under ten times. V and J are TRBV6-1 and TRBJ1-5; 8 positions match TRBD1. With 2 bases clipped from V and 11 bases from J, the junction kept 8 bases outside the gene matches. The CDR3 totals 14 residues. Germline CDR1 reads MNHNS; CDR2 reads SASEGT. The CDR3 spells CASSETGGVMSQHF. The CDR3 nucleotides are TGTGCCAGCAGTGAAACAGGGGGTGTCATGTCCCAGCATTTT.

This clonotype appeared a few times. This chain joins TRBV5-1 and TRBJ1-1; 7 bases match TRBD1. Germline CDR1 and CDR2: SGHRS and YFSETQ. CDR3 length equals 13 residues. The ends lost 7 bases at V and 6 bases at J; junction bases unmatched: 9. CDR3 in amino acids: CASQEQGDAEAFF. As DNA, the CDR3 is TGCGCCAGCCAAGAGCAGGGGGATGCTGAAGCTTTCTTT. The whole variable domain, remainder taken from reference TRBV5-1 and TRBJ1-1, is KAGVTQTPRYLIKTRGQQVTLSCSPISGHRSVSWYQQTPGQGLQFLFEYFSETQRNKGNFPGRFSGRQFSNSRSEMNVSTLELGDSALYLCASQEQGDAEAFFGQGTRLTVV.

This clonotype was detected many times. CDR3 sequence: CASSLVPGQLMETQYF. The CDR3 nucleotides are TGTGCCAGCAGCTTAGTCCCGGGACAATTAATGGAGACCCAGTACTTC. V usage is TRBV7-2 and J usage is TRBJ2-5; D perhaps matches TRBD1 (6 bases). Between the trimmed V and J ends, which lost 1 base and 5 bases, there was a span of 17 bases. Looked up from germline, CDR1 is SGHTA and CDR2 is FQGNSA. The CDR3 sequence is 16 residues long.

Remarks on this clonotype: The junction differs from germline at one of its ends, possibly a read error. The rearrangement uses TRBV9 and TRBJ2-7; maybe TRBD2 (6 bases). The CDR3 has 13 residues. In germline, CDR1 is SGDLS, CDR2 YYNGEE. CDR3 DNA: TGTGCCAGCCAGTTTGGCGGGACCTACGAGCCGTACTTC. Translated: CASQFGGTYEPYF.

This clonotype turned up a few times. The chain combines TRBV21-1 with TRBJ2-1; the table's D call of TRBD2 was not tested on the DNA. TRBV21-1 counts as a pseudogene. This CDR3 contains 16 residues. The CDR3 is CASSKDFGAYRNEQFF. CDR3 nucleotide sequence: TGTGCCAGCAGCAAAGATTTCGGGGCCTACCGCAATGAGCAGTTCTTC.

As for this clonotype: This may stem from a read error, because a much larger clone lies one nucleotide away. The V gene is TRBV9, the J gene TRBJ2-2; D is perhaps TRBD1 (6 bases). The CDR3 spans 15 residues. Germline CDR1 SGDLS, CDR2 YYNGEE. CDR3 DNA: TGTGCCAGCAGCTCTAGGGGCCCAGGGGTCGGGGTGCTGTTTTTT. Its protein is CASSSRGPGVGVLFF.

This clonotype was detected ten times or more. In DNA, the CDR3 is TGCAGTGCTAGAGGCTGGGGCACCACCTCTGGAAACACCATATATTTT. Translated, it gives CSARGWGTTSGNTIYF. This rearrangement joins TRBV20-1 to TRBJ1-3; D might be TRBD1 (5 bases). The V gene's germline CDR1 is DFQATT and CDR2 SNEGSKA (reference sequence). Trimming removed 1 base at V and 0 bases at J, with 13 bases between. The CDR3 is 16 residues long.